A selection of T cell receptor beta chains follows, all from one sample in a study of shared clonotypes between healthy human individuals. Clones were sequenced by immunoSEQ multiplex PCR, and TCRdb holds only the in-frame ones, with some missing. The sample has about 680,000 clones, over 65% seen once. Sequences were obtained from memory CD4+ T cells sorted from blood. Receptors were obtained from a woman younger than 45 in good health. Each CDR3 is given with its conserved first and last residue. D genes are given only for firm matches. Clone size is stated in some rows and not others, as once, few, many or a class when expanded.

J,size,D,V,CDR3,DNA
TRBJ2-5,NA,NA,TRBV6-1,CASSVLYQETQYF,TGTGCCAGCAGTGTCTTGTACCAAGAGACCCAGTACTTC
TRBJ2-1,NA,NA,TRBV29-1,CSVPRGGLPYNEQFF,TGCAGCGTTCCCCGGGGCGGCCTACCCTACAATGAGCAGTTCTTC
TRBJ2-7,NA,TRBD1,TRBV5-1,CASRPGTGGGEQYF,TGCGCCAGCAGGCCCGGGACAGGGGGCGGAGAGCAGTACTTC
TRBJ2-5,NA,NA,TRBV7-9,CASSQLQGSWTETQYF,TGTGCCAGCAGCCAACTCCAGGGTAGTTGGACAGAGACCCAGTACTTC
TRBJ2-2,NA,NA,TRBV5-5,CASRHAAGTGELFF,TGTGCCAGCAGGCACGCTGCCGGCACCGGGGAGCTGTTTTTT
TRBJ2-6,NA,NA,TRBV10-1,CASSAGRGRDSGANVLTF,TGCGCCAGCAGTGCAGGCCGGGGAAGGGACTCTGGGGCCAACGTCCTGACTTTC
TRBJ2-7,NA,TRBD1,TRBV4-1,CASRLIIGTGKYEQYF,TGCGCCAGCAGGCTTATTATTGGGACAGGGAAGTACGAGCAGTACTTC
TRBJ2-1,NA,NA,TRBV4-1,CASSQQGPVDNEQFF,TGCGCCAGCAGCCAGCAGGGCCCGGTTGACAATGAGCAGTTCTTC
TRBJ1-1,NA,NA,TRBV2,CASKGEGMMNTEAFF,TGTGCCAGCAAAGGGGAAGGGATGATGAACACTGAAGCTTTCTTT
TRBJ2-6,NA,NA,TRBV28,CASSPYVRSGANVLTF,TGTGCCAGCAGTCCCTATGTACGTTCTGGGGCCAACGTCCTGACTTTC
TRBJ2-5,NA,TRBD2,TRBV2,CASSELLLAGGETQYF,TGTGCCAGCAGTGAACTCTTACTAGCGGGAGGGGAGACCCAGTACTTC
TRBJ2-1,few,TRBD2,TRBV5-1,CASSFNPLAGGNEQFF,TGCGCCAGCAGCTTCAATCCCCTAGCGGGAGGAAATGAGCAGTTCTTC
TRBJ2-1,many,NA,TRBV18,CASSPNDYNEQFF,TGTGCCAGCTCACCAAACGACTACAATGAGCAGTTCTTC
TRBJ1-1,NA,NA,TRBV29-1,CSVGDTKTEAFF,TGCAGCGTAGGGGACACAAAAACTGAAGCTTTCTTT
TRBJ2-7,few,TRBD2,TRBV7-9,CASSSEPSGMIYEQYF,TGTGCCAGCAGCTCCGAACCTAGCGGGATGATATACGAGCAGTACTTC
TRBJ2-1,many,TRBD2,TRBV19,CASRARGRAFGGNEQFF,TGTGCCAGTAGGGCCCGGGGGAGGGCCTTTGGGGGCAATGAGCAGTTCTTC
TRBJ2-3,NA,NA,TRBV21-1,CASSKSMWTGGGRGDTQYF,TGTGCCAGCAGCAAAAGCATGTGGACAGGGGGCGGAAGGGGAGATACGCAGTATTTT
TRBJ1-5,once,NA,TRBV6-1,CASSEVPGASNQPQHF,TGTGCCAGCAGTGAAGTCCCGGGGGCTAGCAATCAGCCCCAGCATTTT
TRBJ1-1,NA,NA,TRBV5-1,CASSLRPPNTEAFF,TGCGCCAGCAGCTTGAGGCCCCCAAACACTGAAGCTTTCTTT
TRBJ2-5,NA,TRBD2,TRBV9,CASSVAHGAGQETQYF,TGTGCCAGCAGCGTAGCCCACGGAGCGGGACAAGAGACCCAGTACTTC
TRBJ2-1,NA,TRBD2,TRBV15,CATRSAAGVHNEQFF,TGTGCCACCAGGTCCGCAGCGGGAGTGCACAATGAGCAGTTCTTC
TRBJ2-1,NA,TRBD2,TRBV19,CASSTRRTSGSDNEQFF,TGTGCCAGTAGTACCCGACGGACTAGCGGGAGCGACAATGAGCAGTTCTTC
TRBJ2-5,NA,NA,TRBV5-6,CASSEPPGPARNQYF,TGTGCCAGCAGCGAACCCCCGGGCCCCGCAAGAAACCAGTACTTC
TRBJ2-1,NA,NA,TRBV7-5,CVRSLPNGSLNEQFF,TGTGTCAGAAGCTTACCTAACGGGAGTCTCAATGAGCAGTTCTTC